These 10 T cell receptor beta chains were sequenced from one sample in a study of blood T cell repertoires in COVID-19. Clones were read by immunoSEQ multiplex PCR, and TCRdb kept only the in-frame ones, dropping some. This table holds around 81,000 clones, 84% found once. Sequenced: peripheral blood. These TCRs come from a human donor in a cohort sampled during active COVID-19.

V is TRBV7-8 and J is TRBJ1-3, with D maybe TRBD1 (5 bases). V gave up 1 base and J gave up 7 bases, with 11 bases separating them. Per the germline V gene, CDR1 is SGHVS and CDR2 is FQNEAQ. The CDR3 is 14 amino acids. The chain's CDR3 is CASSLEGIRNTIYF. The CDR3 DNA is TGTGCCAGCAGCTTAGAGGGGATACGGAACACCATATATTTT. The entire variable domain, with the rest obtained from reference TRBV7-8 and TRBJ1-3, is as follows: GAGVSQSPRYKVAKRGQDVALRCDPISGHVSLFWYQQALGQGPEFLTYFQNEAQLDKSGLPSDRFFAERPEGSVSTLKIQRTQQEDSAVYLCASSLEGIRNTIYFGEGSWLTVV.

This clone has only one observation. V usage is TRBV6-1 and J usage is TRBJ1-1; D gene ambiguous. V lost 1 base, J lost 3 bases, and 12 bases lay in between. CDR3 length equals 15 residues. Germline CDR1 reads MNHNS; CDR2 reads SASEGT. The CDR3 sequence: CASSEVLIGDTEAFF. Here the CDR3 DNA reads TGTGCCAGCAGTGAAGTTCTTATAGGAGACACTGAAGCTTTCTTT.

This chain links TRBV13 with TRBJ2-5; TRBD1 is a possible D gene (5 bases). Trimming took 5 bases from V and 2 from J, leaving 9 bases between them. The germline CDR1 and CDR2 sequences are PRHDT and FYEKMQ (reference sequence). The length of the CDR3 is 13 residues. CDR3 region: CASSQRQQETQYF. The CDR3 DNA reads TGTGCCAGCAGCCAACGACAGCAAGAGACCCAGTACTTC.

This clone was seen a handful of times. The gene calls are TRBV6-5 and TRBJ1-1; D may be TRBD1 (6 bases). The length of the CDR3 is 13 residues. The ends were cut back, 10 bases at V and 4 bases at J, with 16 bases in the middle. Germline V gene data show CDR1 as MNHEY and CDR2 as SVGAGI. CDR3 DNA sequence: TGTGCCACCTTTTTGGGCAGGGGCACTGAAGCTTTCTTT. Amino acid sequence: CATFLGRGTEAFF.

This rearrangement joins TRBV27 to TRBJ2-7, with unresolved D. CDR3 length equals 12 residues. V shed 9 bases and J shed 3 bases, with 12 bases lying between them. Germline V gene lookup returns CDR1 MNHEY and CDR2 SMNVEV (reference sequence). CDR3: CARVDSNYEQYF. DNA of the CDR3: TGTGCCAGGGTAGACTCGAACTACGAGCAGTACTTC.

The gene calls are TRBV4-1 and TRBJ1-5; 7 bases line up with TRBD1. Germline CDR1 and CDR2: MGHRA and YSYEKL. The CDR3 spans 15 residues. V trimming: 4 bases; J trimming: 1 base; junction bases outside the gene matches: 4. The DNA of the CDR3 is TGCGCCAGCAGCCGCCAGGGACAGAGCAATCAGCCCCAGCATTTT. Encoded protein: CASSRQGQSNQPQHF.

The chain couples TRBV5-8 to TRBJ1-1, with 8 bases aligning to TRBD1. V lost 5 bases to trimming and J lost 7 bases; unmatched junction nucleotides: 10. The germline gives CDR1 SGHTS, CDR2 YDEGEE. This CDR3 comprises 14 residues. The CDR3 region has the DNA TGTGCCAGCAGTTTGCTGTTGGGGACAGGTGAAGCTTTCTTT. Translating it yields CASSLLLGTGEAFF. Looking up the rest from reference TRBV5-8 and TRBJ1-1 gives the full variable domain: EAGVTQSPTHLIKTRGQQATLRCSPISGHTSVYWYQQALGLGLQFLLWYDEGEERNRGNFPPRFSGRQFPNYSSELNVNALELEDSALYLCASSLLLGTGEAFFGQGTRLTVV.

CDR3 in amino acids: CASSPDRGSGNTIYF. CDR3 bases: TGTGCCAGCTCACCCGACAGGGGATCTGGAAACACCATATATTTT. V and J are TRBV18 and TRBJ1-3; 8 bases map to TRBD1. The CDR3 covers 15 residues. The germline CDR1 and CDR2 sequences are KGHSH and LQKENI. V was clipped by 3 bases and J by 1 base; unmatched bases: 2. Combining the CDR3 with reference TRBV18 and TRBJ1-3 gives the whole variable domain NAGVMQNPRHLVRRRGQEARLRCSPMKGHSHVYWYRQLPEEGLKFMVYLQKENIIDESGMPKERFSAEFPKEGPSILRIQQVVRGDSAAYFCASSPDRGSGNTIYFGEGSWLTVV.

J is TRBJ1-2 and V is TRBV18; D is possibly TRBD1 (6 bases). CDR3 length: 14 amino acids. The germline CDR1 and CDR2 sequences are KGHSH and LQKENI. V was trimmed by 2 bases and J by 1 base, leaving 8 bases between them. CDR3 nucleotide sequence: TGTGCCAGCTCACCAACAGGGCATAACTATGGCTACACCTTC. Residues: CASSPTGHNYGYTF.

CDR3 sequence: CATSDPGQAKNIQYF. DNA of the CDR3: TGTGCCACCAGTGACCCCGGACAAGCCAAAAACATTCAGTACTTC. V usage is TRBV24-1 and J usage is TRBJ2-4; maybe TRBD1 (5 bases). Germline CDR1 KGHDR, CDR2 SFDVKD. Trimming pared 4 bases from V and 0 bases from J, leaving 9 bases between. CDR3 length: 15 residues.